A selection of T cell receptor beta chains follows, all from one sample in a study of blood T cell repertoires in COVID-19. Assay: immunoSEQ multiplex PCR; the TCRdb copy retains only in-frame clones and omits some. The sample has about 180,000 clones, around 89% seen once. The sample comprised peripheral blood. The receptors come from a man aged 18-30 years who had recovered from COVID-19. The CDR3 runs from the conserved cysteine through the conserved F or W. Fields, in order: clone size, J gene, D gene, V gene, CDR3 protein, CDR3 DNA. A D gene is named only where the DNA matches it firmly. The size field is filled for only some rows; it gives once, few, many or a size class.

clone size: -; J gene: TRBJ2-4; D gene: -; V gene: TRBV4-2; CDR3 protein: CASSPDWKLAKNIQYF; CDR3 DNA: TGTGCCAGCAGCCCGGACTGGAAACTAGCCAAAAACATTCAGTACTTC
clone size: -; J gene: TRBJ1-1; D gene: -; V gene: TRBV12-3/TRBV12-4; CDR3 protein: CASSLVNTEAFF; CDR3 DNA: TGTGCCAGCAGTTTAGTAAACACTGAAGCTTTCTTT
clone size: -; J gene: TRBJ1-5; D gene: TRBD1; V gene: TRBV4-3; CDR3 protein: CASSQGTGRGQPQHF; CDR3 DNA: TGCGCCAGCAGCCAAGGGACAGGGCGGGGGCAGCCCCAGCATTTT
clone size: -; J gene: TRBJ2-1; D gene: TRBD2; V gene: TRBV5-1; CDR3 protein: CASSLAGFNEQFF; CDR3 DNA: TGCGCCAGCAGCCTAGCGGGATTCAATGAGCAGTTCTTC
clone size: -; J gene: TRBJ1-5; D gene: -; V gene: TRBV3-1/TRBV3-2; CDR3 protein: CASSQDPGVGNQPQHF; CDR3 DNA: TGTGCCAGCAGCCAAGACCCCGGGGTAGGCAATCAGCCCCAGCATTTT
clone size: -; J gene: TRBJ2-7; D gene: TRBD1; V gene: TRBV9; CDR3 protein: CASSVDLGQGYEQYF; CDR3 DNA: TGTGCCAGCAGCGTAGACCTGGGACAGGGTTACGAGCAGTACTTC
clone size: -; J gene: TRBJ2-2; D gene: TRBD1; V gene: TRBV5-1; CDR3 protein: CASSQPAPGQGAGELFF; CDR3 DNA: TGCGCCAGCAGCCAACCCGCACCGGGACAGGGTGCCGGGGAGCTGTTTTTT
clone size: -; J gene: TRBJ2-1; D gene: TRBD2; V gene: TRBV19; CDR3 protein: CARGMEGGRAPRWNEQFF; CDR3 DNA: TGTGCCAGGGGGATGGAAGGAGGGAGGGCCCCTAGGTGGAATGAGCAGTTCTTC
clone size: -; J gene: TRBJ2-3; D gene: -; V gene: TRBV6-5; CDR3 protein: CASSWTGDPDTQYF; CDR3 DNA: TGTGCCAGCAGTTGGACGGGAGACCCAGATACGCAGTATTTT
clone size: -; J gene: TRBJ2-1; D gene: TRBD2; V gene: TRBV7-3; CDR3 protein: CASSLGSGRSSYNEQFF; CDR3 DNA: TGTGCCAGCAGCCTGGGTAGCGGGAGGAGCTCCTACAATGAGCAGTTCTTC
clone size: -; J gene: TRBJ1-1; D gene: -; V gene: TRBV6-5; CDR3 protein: CASIFESLATEAFF; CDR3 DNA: TGTGCCAGCATTTTTGAGTCCCTAGCCACTGAAGCTTTCTTT
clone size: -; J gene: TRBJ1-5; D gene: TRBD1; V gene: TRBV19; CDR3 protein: CASLTRDRGGQPQHF; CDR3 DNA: TGTGCCAGTCTTACACGGGACAGGGGCGGGCAGCCCCAGCATTTT
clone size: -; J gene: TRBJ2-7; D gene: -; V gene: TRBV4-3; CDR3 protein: CASSQELVGLAYEQYF; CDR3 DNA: TGCGCCAGCAGCCAAGAGCTTGTGGGCCTCGCCTACGAGCAGTACTTC
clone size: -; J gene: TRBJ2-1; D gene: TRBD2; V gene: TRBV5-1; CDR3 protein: CASSLASGSGNEQFF; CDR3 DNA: TGCGCCAGCAGCTTGGCTAGCGGGAGTGGGAATGAGCAGTTCTTC
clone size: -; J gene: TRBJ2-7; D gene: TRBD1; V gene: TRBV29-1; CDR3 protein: CSVSGTGIYEQYF; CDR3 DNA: TGCAGCGTCTCCGGGACAGGGATCTACGAGCAGTACTTC
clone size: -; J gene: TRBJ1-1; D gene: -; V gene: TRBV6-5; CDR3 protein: CASSYFGDTEAFF; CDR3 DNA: TGTGCCAGCAGTTACTTCGGGGACACTGAAGCTTTCTTT
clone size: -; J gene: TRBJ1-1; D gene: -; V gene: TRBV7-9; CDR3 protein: CASSLGAGLVDTEAFF; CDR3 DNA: TGTGCCAGCAGCTTAGGGGCAGGGTTGGTAGACACTGAAGCTTTCTTT
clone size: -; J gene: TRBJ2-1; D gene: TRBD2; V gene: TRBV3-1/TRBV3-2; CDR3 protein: CASSQDFGVAGGLRSSYNEQFF; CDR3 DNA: TGTGCCAGCAGCCAAGACTTCGGGGTAGCGGGAGGGCTACGGTCCTCCTACAATGAGCAGTTCTTC
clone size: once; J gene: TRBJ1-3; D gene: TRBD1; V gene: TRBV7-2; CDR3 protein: CASSWTGVGNTIYF; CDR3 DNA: TGTGCCAGCAGCTGGACAGGGGTCGGAAACACCATATATTTT
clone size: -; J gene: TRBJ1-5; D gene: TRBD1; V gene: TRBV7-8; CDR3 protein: CASSLGQGPFNQPQHF; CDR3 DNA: TGTGCCAGCAGCTTAGGACAGGGGCCTTTCAATCAGCCCCAGCATTTT
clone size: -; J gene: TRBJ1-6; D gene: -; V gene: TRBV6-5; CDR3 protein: CASKGQGGSPLHF; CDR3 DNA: TGTGCCAGCAAGGGCCAGGGAGGGTCACCCCTCCACTTT
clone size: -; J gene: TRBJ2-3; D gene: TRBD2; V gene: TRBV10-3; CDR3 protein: CAISGLAGGLDTQYF; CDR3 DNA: TGTGCCATCAGTGGACTAGCGGGAGGGTTAGATACGCAGTATTTT
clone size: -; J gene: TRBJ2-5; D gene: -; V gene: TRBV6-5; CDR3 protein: CASSYSLTVQETQYF; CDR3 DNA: TGTGCCAGCAGTTACTCCCTGACAGTTCAAGAGACCCAGTACTTC
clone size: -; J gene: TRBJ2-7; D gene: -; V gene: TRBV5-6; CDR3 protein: CASSLDGLSYEQYF; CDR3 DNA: TGTGCCAGCAGCTTGGACGGACTCTCCTACGAGCAGTACTTC
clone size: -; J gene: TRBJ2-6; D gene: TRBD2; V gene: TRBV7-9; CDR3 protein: CASSSRRGEAGANVLTF; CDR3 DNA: TGTGCCAGCAGCTCCCGCCGGGGGGAGGCTGGGGCCAACGTCCTGACTTTC
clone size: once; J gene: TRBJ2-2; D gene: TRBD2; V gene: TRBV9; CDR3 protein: CASSTSGSWNTGELFF; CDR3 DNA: TGTGCCAGCAGCACTAGCGGGAGTTGGAACACCGGGGAGCTGTTTTTT
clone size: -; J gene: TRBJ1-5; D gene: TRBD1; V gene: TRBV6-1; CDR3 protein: CASSEQTGGGQPQHF; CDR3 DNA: TGTGCCAGCAGTGAACAGACAGGGGGCGGTCAGCCCCAGCATTTT
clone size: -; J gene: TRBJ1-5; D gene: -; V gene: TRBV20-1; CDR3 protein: CSAGPYLQHF; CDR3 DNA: TGCAGTGCGGGGCCCTATCTCCAGCATTTT
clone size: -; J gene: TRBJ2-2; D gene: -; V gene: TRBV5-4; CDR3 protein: CATGGQTNTGELFF; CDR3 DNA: TGTGCCACCGGGGGGCAGACGAACACCGGGGAGCTGTTTTTT
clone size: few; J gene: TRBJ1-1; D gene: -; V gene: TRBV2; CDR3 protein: CASSRGMNTEAFF; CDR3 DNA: TGTGCCAGCAGTCGGGGAATGAACACTGAAGCTTTCTTT
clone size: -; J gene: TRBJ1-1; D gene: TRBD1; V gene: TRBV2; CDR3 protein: CASSEEGAGNTEAFF; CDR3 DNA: TGTGCCAGCAGTGAGGAGGGGGCGGGGAACACTGAAGCTTTCTTT
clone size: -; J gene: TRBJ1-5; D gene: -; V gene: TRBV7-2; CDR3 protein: CASSLLPQSNQPQHF; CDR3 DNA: TGTGCCAGCAGCTTACTTCCGCAGAGCAATCAGCCCCAGCATTTT
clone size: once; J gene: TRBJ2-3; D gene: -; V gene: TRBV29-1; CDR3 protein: CSVLLFATDTQYF; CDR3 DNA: TGCAGCGTCCTCCTTTTTGCGACAGATACGCAGTATTTT
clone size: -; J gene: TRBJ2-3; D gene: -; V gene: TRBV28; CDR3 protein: CATGEATDTQYF; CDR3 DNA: TGTGCCACCGGGGAGGCCACAGATACGCAGTATTTT
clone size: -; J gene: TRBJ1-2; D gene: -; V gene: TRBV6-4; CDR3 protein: CASSDQAGGYGYTF; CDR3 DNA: TGTGCCAGCAGCGATCAAGCCGGGGGGTATGGCTACACCTTC
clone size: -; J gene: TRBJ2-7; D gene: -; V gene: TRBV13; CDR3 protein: CASSLSSYEQYF; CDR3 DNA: TGTGCCAGCAGCTTAAGCTCTTACGAGCAGTACTTC
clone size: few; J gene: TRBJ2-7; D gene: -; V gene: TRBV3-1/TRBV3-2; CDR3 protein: CASSHDTHEQYF; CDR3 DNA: TGTGCCAGCAGCCATGATACTCACGAGCAGTACTTC
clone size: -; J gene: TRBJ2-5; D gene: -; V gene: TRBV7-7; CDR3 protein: CASSLAQGAWETQYF; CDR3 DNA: TGTGCTAGCAGCTTAGCGCAAGGGGCTTGGGAGACCCAGTACTTC
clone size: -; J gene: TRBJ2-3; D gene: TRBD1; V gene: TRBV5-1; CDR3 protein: CASSFAGQGVGDTQYF; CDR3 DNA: TGCGCCAGCAGCTTCGCCGGACAGGGGGTGGGAGATACGCAGTATTTT
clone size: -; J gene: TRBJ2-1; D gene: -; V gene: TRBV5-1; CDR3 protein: CASSLVTGVYNEQFF; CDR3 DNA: TGCGCCAGCAGCTTGGTTACGGGAGTCTACAATGAGCAGTTCTTC
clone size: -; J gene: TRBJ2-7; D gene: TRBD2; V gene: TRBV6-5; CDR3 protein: CASSRAGHEQYF; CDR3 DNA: TGTGCCAGCAGTAGAGCGGGACACGAGCAGTACTTC
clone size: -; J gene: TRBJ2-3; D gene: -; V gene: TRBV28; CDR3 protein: CASSLGAYTQYF; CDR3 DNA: TGTGCCAGCAGTTTAGGGGCATATACGCAGTATTTT
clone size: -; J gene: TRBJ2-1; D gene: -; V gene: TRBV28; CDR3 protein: CASSLLGGEQFF; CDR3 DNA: TGTGCCAGCAGTTTATTGGGGGGTGAGCAGTTCTTC
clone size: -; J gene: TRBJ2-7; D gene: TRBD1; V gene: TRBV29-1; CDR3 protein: CSVDAPDRGQYF; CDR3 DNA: TGCAGCGTTGATGCGCCGGACAGGGGGCAGTACTTC
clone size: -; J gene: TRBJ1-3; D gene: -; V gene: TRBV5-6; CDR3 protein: CASSLDPRGRGNTIYF; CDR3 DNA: TGTGCCAGCAGCTTGGATCCCAGGGGAAGGGGAAACACCATATATTTT
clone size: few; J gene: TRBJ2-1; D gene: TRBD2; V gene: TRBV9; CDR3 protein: CASSVAGGPASGSSYNEQFF; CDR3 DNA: TGTGCCAGCAGCGTAGCAGGGGGGCCAGCTAGCGGGAGCTCCTACAATGAGCAGTTCTTC
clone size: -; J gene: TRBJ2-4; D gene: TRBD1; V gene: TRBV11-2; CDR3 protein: CASSFDRALAKNIQYF; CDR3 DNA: TGTGCCAGCAGTTTCGACAGGGCACTAGCCAAAAACATTCAGTACTTC
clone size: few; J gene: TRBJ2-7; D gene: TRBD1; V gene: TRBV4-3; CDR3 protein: CASSPDRALIYEQYF; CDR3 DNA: TGCGCCAGCAGCCCCGACAGGGCCCTAATCTACGAGCAGTACTTC
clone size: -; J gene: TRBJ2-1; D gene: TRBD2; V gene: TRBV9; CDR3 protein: CASSAGTSGSNEQFF; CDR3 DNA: TGTGCCAGCAGCGCCGGGACTAGCGGGAGCAATGAGCAGTTCTTC
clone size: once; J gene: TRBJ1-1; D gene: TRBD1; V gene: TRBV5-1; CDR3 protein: CASSTTGGGTEAFF; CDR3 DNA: TGCGCCAGCAGCACGACAGGGGGCGGCACTGAAGCTTTCTTT
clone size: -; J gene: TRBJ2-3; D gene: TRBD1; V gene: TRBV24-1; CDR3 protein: CATSDSDGTGGSGTDTQYF; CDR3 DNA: TGTGCCACCAGTGATTCCGACGGGACAGGGGGCAGTGGCACAGATACGCAGTATTTT
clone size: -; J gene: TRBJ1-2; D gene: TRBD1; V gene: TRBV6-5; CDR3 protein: CASRRQGTSYGYTF; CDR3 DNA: TGTGCCAGCAGGCGACAGGGTACTTCCTATGGCTACACCTTC
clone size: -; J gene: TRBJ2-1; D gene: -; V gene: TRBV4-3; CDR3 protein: CASSQVPGANSYNEQFF; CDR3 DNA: TGCGCCAGCAGCCAAGTCCCAGGGGCTAACTCCTACAATGAGCAGTTCTTC
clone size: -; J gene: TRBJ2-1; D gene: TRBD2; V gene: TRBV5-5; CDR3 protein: CASSRIAGAYNEQFF; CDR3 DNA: TGTGCCAGCAGTAGAATAGCGGGGGCCTACAATGAGCAGTTCTTC
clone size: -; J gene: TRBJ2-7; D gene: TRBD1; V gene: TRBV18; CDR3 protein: CASSPGTGATYEQYF; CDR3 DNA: TGTGCCAGCTCACCCGGGACAGGAGCTACCTACGAGCAGTACTTC
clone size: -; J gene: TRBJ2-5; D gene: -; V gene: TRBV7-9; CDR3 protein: CASTGGDFAFQETQYF; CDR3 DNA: TGTGCCAGCACGGGGGGCGACTTCGCCTTCCAAGAGACCCAGTACTTC
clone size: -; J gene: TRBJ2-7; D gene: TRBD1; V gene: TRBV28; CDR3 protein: CASSTPGTGSYEQYF; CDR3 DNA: TGTGCCAGCAGCACTCCCGGGACAGGCTCCTACGAGCAGTACTTC
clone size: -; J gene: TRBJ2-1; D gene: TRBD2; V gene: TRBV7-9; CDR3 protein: CASSSLTSGGKGYNEQFF; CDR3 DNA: TGTGCCAGCAGCTCTTTGACTAGCGGGGGGAAGGGGTACAATGAGCAGTTCTTC
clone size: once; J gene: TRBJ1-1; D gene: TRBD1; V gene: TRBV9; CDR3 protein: CASGQGAGATEAFF; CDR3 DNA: TGTGCCAGCGGACAGGGGGCAGGGGCTACTGAAGCTTTCTTT